Sequencing of this T cell receptor (beta chain) was carried out in a study of cytomegalovirus exposure and HLA in healthy donors. Researchers ran the PCR with 60 Vbeta and 13 Jbeta primers. Sequencing was performed with immunoSEQ multiplex PCR; in TCRdb, only in-frame clones are kept and a portion is missing. The table records about 94,000 clones, 79% of them present only once. V was pared by 2 bases and J by 2 bases, with 11 bases between. Germline V CDR1 and CDR2: SGDLS, YYNGEE. The CDR3 totals 15 residues. Study-level findings and limits: As was reported, the classifier diagnosed cytomegalovirus status with high specificity and sensitivity. In a later analysis, HLA-C alleles had the fewest associated TCRs, DRB1 alleles the most.

The sample holds one count of this clone. Its cognate antigen is unknown. The chain recombines TRBV9 with TRBJ2-1; D is uncertain. The receptor was isolated from a middle-aged woman in good health and CMV-seronegative. Material: PBMCs. The CDR3 region has the DNA TGTGCCAGCAGCGTTCTCCAGGCAGCCTACAATGAGCAGTTCTTC. The encoded protein is CASSVLQAAYNEQFF.